These 19 T cell receptor beta chains share one sample of origin, sequenced in a study of early T cells in non-severe SARS-CoV-2 infection. TCRdb processed the 5' RACE reads anew with MiXCR; each CDR3 protein has one entry. This table has fewer than 85,000 distinct CDR3 sequences, over 8.5% appearing once. Source material: whole blood. Receptor source: an adult who was a healthcare worker with PCR-confirmed SARS-CoV-2 infection or an uninfected control (not recorded which).

The rearrangement links TRBV12-3 or TRBV12-4 to TRBJ2-5; D call uncertain. V was pared by 3 bases and J by 1 base, with 9 bases between. This CDR3 region has 14 residues. Written as DNA, the CDR3 is TGTGCCAGCAGTTTGACCGTCGCCCAAGAGACCCAGTACTTC. Its protein product is CASSLTVAQETQYF.

This clonotype was detected many times. The CDR3 nucleotides are TGTGCCAGCAGTCTAGGACTAGCGGGCACCTCCTACAATGAGCAGTTCTTC. Residues: CASSLGLAGTSYNEQFF. V gene TRBV11-2 combines with J gene TRBJ2-1; TRBD2 matches 11 bases. The ends lost 6 bases at V and 0 bases at J; junction bases unmatched: 7. The CDR3 is made up of 17 amino acids. Germline-derived CDR1 and CDR2 are SGHAT and FQNNGV.

Points on this clonotype: A read error is possible here, since a much larger clone lies one base away. The chain links TRBV5-1 to TRBJ1-1, with 7 bases matching TRBD1. The germline CDR1 and CDR2 sequences are SGHRS and YFSETQ. CDR3 length: 15 amino acids. J gave up 4 bases and V 2 bases, and 8 bases lay outside the gene matches. CDR3 DNA: TGCGCCAGCAGCTTAACGATGGGGACAGCCACTGAAGCTTTCTTT. Translated, it gives CASSLTMGTATEAFF.

The V call is TRBV6-4, the J call TRBJ1-1, with TRBD1 identical over 8 bases. Unmatched junction bases numbered 16, after V lost 4 bases and J lost 9 bases. The CDR3 extends over 16 amino acids. Germline CDR1 is MRHNA and CDR2 is SNTAGT. CDR3 DNA sequence: TGTGCCAGCAGTGGGGAGGACAGGGCGGATCACGGAAAAGCTTTCTTT. Translation: CASSGEDRADHGKAFF.

The rearrangement joins TRBV19 to TRBJ2-2; tentative D call: TRBD2 (6 bases). The CDR3 spans 15 residues. CDR1 is LNHDA, CDR2 SQIVND, per germline (reference sequence). The V gene lost 3 bases and the J gene lost 1 base, with 9 bases spanning the gap. CDR3 coding DNA: TGTGCCAGTAGTATTGCCGGGAGGAACACCGGGGAGCTGTTTTTT. Amino acids: CASSIAGRNTGELFF.

The chain carries TRBV20-1 and TRBJ2-5, with 9 bases matching TRBD2. The germline gives CDR1 DFQATT, CDR2 SNEGSKA (reference sequence). The CDR3 extends over 14 amino acids. V trimming: 2 bases; J trimming: 3 bases; junction bases outside the gene matches: 4. DNA of the CDR3: TGCAGTGCTAGACGACTAGCGGATGAAGAGACCCAGTACTTC. Its protein is CSARRLADEETQYF.

The table lists this clonotype with many counts. The chain employs TRBV18 and TRBJ1-1; D is undetermined. The CDR3 is 13 amino acids. Germline V gene sequence: CDR1 KGHSH, CDR2 LQKENI. The germline V and J ends were trimmed by 3 bases and 3 bases, with 8 bases remaining between them. DNA of the CDR3: TGTGCCAGCTCACCCGCGTGGGACACTGAAGCTTTCTTT. It is translated as CASSPAWDTEAFF.

This clonotype has ten or more counts. The chain has TRBV7-9 and TRBJ2-5; no clear D. V was pared by 2 bases and J by 4 bases, with 14 bases between. The CDR3 extends over 15 amino acids. Germline V gene sequence: CDR1 SEHNR, CDR2 FQNEAQ (reference sequence). The CDR3 bases are TGTGCCAGCAGCTTATATTCTGTCGCTGGAGAGACCCAGTACTTC. It specifies CASSLYSVAGETQYF.

The genes are TRBV27 and TRBJ1-1; 8 positions match TRBD1. CDR1 and CDR2 from the germline V gene are MNHEY and SMNVEV (reference sequence). CDR3 length: 16 amino acids. Losses at the gene ends were 4 bases for V and 4 bases for J; bases not matched to a gene: 11. The CDR3 region is CASSYLRGPHGTEAFF. In DNA form, the CDR3 reads TGTGCCAGCAGTTACCTCAGGGGGCCACACGGCACTGAAGCTTTCTTT.

This clonotype was seen repeatedly, ten times or more. The chain has TRBV3-1 and TRBJ2-3, with D perhaps TRBD2 (6 bases). Per germline, CDR1 LGHDT and CDR2 YNNKEL (reference sequence). The V and J ends lost 4 bases and 7 bases respectively, with 15 bases between them. The CDR3 length is 14 residues. CDR3 amino acids: CASSLEGSPHTQYF. In DNA form, the CDR3 reads TGTGCCAGCAGCCTGGAGGGAAGCCCCCATACGCAGTATTTT.

This clonotype showed up just a few times. The V and J genes are TRBV7-9 and TRBJ2-1, with 13 bases that match TRBD2. After removal of 2 bases from V and 9 bases from J, the junction contained 4 bases not matched to a gene. CDR1 and CDR2 from the germline V gene are SEHNR and FQNEAQ (reference sequence). CDR3 size: 15 residues. The CDR3 sequence is CASSLSGLAGIEQFF. The DNA of the CDR3 is TGTGCCAGCAGCTTATCGGGACTAGCGGGAATTGAGCAGTTCTTC.

This sequence joins TRBV5-1 and TRBJ1-3, with TRBD1 as a possible D gene (5 bases). V gave up 0 bases and J gave up 0 bases, with 13 bases separating them. This CDR3 spans 17 amino acids. The germline gives CDR1 SGHRS, CDR2 YFSETQ. The CDR3 nucleotides read TGCGCCAGCAGCTTGGCCGCGGGACGGAGCTCTGGAAACACCATATATTTT. Amino acids: CASSLAAGRSSGNTIYF.

A word on this clonotype: Germline and junction disagree at one end, which may indicate a read error. The chain is built from TRBV4-2 and TRBJ1-1; possibly TRBD1 for D (5 bases). The CDR3 consists of 14 residues. The germline V gene encodes CDR1 LGHNA and CDR2 YNFKEQ. The CDR3 here is CASSHWDGNTEVFF. The CDR3 nucleotides read TGTGCCAGCAGCCACTGGGACGGTAACACTGAAGTTTTCTTT.

This clonotype was picked up many times. This chain's CDR3 is CSALGQLNEKLFF. DNA for the CDR3: TGCAGTGCTCTGGGACAGCTTAATGAAAAACTGTTTTTT. V usage is TRBV20-1 and J usage is TRBJ1-4; 7 bases match TRBD1. The CDR3 loop spans 13 amino acids. The V gene end was trimmed by 5 bases and the J gene end by 4 bases; junction bases not matched to a gene: 4. Germline CDR1 DFQATT, CDR2 SNEGSKA (reference sequence).

There are many counts of this clonotype. The rearrangement uses TRBV3-1 and TRBJ2-1; D unresolved. Trimming cost V 2 bases and J 7 bases, with 9 bases left between them. The CDR3 loop spans 13 amino acids. Germline assignment: CDR1 LGHDT and CDR2 YNNKEL (reference sequence). CDR3 residues: CASSQMGLNEQFF. DNA for the CDR3: TGTGCCAGCAGCCAAATGGGTCTGAATGAGCAGTTCTTC.

Ten or more counts support this clonotype. The chain couples TRBV7-3 to TRBJ2-7, with TRBD2 identical over 10 bases. This CDR3 is built from 15 residues. The germline V gene encodes CDR1 SGHTA and CDR2 FQGTGA. Trimming cost V 5 bases and J 3 bases; bases outside gene matches: 7. CDR3 sequence reads: CASSLGTSERYEQYF. CDR3 nucleotide sequence: TGTGCCAGCAGCCTCGGGACTAGCGAACGCTACGAGCAGTACTTC.

A few counts support this clonotype. The rearrangement uses TRBV25-1 and TRBJ2-3, with D perhaps matching TRBD1 (6 bases). From germline, CDR1 is MGHDK and CDR2 SYGVNS. The germline V and J ends were trimmed by 2 bases and 1 base, with 10 bases remaining between them. This CDR3 is built from 15 residues. In nucleotides, the CDR3 is TGTGCCAGCAGTGAAATGAAGGGGGGCACAGATACGCAGTATTTT. It encodes CASSEMKGGTDTQYF.

This clonotype was seen more than once but under ten times. The chain links TRBV28 to TRBJ2-1; D may be TRBD1 (5 bases). Germline V CDR1 and CDR2: MDHEN, SYDVKM. The CDR3 is 17 amino acids. The V end lost 5 bases, the J end lost 1 base, and 18 bases lay between the germline ends. CDR3 in amino acids: CASSPPRWTRSYNEQFF. The CDR3 nucleotides read TGTGCCAGCAGTCCTCCCCGGTGGACACGGTCCTACAATGAGCAGTTCTTC.

The chain links TRBV5-1 to TRBJ1-2; D remains ambiguous. The CDR3 is 15 residues long. The germline gives CDR1 SGHRS, CDR2 YFSETQ. Trimming took off 1 base at V and 6 bases at J, with 16 bases between the two ends. CDR3: CASSLNSIGLHGYTF. CDR3 DNA: TGCGCCAGCAGCTTGAATAGTATCGGGCTTCATGGCTACACCTTC.